This T cell receptor (beta chain) came from a study of response to subunit inactivated influenza vaccine. V dropped 0 bases and J dropped 1 base, with 13 bases sitting between them. Germline values: CDR1 DFQATT, CDR2 SNEGSKA (reference sequence). The length of the CDR3 is 16 residues. TCRdb used MiXCR to reprocess the RT-PCR reads, holding one entry per CDR3 protein. The sample yields fewer than 750,000 distinct CDR3 sequences, 13% to 15% seen once. On this clonotype itself: Its matching antigen is unknown.

General study results and limits: Each seasonal influenza vaccination, the authors suggested, recruits few new T cells.

This TCR came from a man in his forties or fifties who received an inactivated influenza vaccine. The chain is built from TRBV20-1 and TRBJ1-5; D gene unclear. The sequenced sample was PBMCs from blood, obtained less than 13 days after vaccination. In nucleotides, the CDR3 is TGCAGTGCTAGAGATCGGGGAGACCTAAGCAATCAGCCCCAGCATTTT. It codes for CSARDRGDLSNQPQHF.